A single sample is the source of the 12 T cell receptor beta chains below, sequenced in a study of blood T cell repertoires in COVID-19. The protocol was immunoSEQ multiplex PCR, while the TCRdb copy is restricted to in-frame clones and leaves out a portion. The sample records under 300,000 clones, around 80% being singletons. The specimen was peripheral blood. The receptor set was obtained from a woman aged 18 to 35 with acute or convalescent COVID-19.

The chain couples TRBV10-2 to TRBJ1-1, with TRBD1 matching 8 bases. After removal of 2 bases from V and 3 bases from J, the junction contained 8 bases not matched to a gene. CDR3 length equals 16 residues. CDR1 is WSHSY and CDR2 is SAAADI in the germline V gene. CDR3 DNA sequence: TGCGCCAGCAGTGAGCCAGACAGGGGTTTGGACACTGAAGCTTTCTTT. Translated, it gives CASSEPDRGLDTEAFF.

CDR3 in DNA: TGTGCCAGCAGCTACATTAGCGGGAGAGGCTCCTACGAGCAGTACTTC. Translation gives CASSYISGRGSYEQYF. The rearrangement links TRBV11-1 to TRBJ2-7; 9 positions agree with TRBD2. The germline V gene has CDR1 SGHAT and CDR2 FQDESV (reference sequence). This CDR3 region has 16 residues. Unmatched junction bases numbered 7, after V lost 4 bases and J lost 0 bases.

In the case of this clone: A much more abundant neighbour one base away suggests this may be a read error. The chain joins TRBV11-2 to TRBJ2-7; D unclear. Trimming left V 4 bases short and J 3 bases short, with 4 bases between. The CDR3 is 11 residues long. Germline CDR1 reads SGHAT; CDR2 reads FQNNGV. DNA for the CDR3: TGTGCCAGCAGCTACTACTACGAGCAGTACTTC. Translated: CASSYYYEQYF.

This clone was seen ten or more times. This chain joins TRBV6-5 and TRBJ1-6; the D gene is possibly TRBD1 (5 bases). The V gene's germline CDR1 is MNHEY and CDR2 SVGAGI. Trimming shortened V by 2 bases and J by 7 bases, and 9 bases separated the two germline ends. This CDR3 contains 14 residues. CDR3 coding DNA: TGTGCCAGCAGTTACGACAGCCAAAATTCACCCCTCCACTTT. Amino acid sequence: CASSYDSQNSPLHF.

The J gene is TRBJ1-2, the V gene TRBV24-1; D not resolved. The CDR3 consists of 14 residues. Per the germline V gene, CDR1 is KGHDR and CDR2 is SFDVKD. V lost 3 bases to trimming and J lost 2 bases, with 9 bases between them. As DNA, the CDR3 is TGTGCCACCAGTGATACGGAGAGGAACTATGGCTACACCTTC. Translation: CATSDTERNYGYTF.

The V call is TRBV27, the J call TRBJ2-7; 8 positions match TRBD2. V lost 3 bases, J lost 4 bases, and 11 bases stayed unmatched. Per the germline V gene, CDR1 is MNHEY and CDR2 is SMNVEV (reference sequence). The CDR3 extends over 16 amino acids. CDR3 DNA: TGTGCCAGCAGTTTTCTTGGAGCGGGAGTAGGGTACGAGCAGTACTTC. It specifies CASSFLGAGVGYEQYF.

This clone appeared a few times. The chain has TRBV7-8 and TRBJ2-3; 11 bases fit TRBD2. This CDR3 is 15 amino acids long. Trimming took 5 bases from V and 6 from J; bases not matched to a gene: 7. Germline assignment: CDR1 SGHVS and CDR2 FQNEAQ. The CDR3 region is CASSETSGKGDTQYF. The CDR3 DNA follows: TGTGCCAGCAGCGAGACTAGCGGGAAGGGGGATACGCAGTATTTT.

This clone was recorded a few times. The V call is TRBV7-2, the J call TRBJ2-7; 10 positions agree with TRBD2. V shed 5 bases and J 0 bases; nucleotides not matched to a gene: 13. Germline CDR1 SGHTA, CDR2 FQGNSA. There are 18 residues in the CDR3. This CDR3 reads CASSTMVSLAGVSYEQYF. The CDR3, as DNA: TGTGCCAGCAGCACAATGGTTTCCCTAGCGGGAGTCTCCTACGAGCAGTACTTC.

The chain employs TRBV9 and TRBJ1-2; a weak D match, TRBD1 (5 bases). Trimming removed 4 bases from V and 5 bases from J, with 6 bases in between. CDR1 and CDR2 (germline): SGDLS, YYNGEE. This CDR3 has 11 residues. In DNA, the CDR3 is TGTGCCAGCAGCAGGGGATATGGCTACACCTTC. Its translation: CASSRGYGYTF.

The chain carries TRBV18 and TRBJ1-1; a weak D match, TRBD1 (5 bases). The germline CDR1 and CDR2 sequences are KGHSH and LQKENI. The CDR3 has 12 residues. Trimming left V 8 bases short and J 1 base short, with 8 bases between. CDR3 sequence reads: CASKQANTEAFF. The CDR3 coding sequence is TGTGCCAGCAAACAGGCGAACACTGAAGCTTTCTTT.

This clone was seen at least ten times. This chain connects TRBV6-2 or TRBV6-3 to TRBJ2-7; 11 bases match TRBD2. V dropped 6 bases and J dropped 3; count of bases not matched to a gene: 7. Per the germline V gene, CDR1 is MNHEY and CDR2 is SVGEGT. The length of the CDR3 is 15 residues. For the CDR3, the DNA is TGTGCCAGCAGCCTCGGGACTAGCGGTTTCTACGAGCAGTACTTC. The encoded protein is CASSLGTSGFYEQYF.

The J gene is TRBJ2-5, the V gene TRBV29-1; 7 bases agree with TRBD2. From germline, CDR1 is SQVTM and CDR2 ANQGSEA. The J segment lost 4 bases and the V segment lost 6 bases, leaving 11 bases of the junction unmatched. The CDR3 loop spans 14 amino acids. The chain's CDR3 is CSVDKAGSGETQYF. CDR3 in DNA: TGCAGCGTAGATAAAGCGGGATCTGGAGAGACCCAGTACTTC.